These T cell receptor beta chains were read from a single sample in a study of OX40 agonist ivuxolimab in advanced cancers. The method was immunoSEQ multiplex PCR; TCRdb's version includes in-frame clones alone and lacks a portion of them. The data show about 22,000 clones, 86% seen once. Sequencing was performed on CD4+ or CD8+ T cells sorted from blood, taken in a trial of the OX40 agonist ivuxolimab. These receptors originate from an adult with an advanced solid tumor such as melanoma, head and neck, liver or kidney cancer. Each CDR3 is given with its conserved first and last residue. D genes are given only for firm matches. Size is stated for part of the rows, as once, few or many counts, or as a class when the clone is expanded.

d_call clone_size j_call v_call cdr3_aa cdr3_nt
NA NA TRBJ2-3 TRBV6-4 CASSDRATDTQYF TGTGCCAGCAGTGACAGGGCCACAGATACGCAGTATTTT
NA NA TRBJ2-7 TRBV7-8 CASSLRGTELYEQYF TGTGCCAGCAGCCTGCGTGGGACCGAACTCTACGAGCAGTACTTC
NA NA TRBJ1-2 TRBV6-5 CASREGRLYGYTF TGTGCCAGCAGGGAAGGGCGCCTCTATGGCTACACCTTC
NA NA TRBJ2-7 TRBV11-2 CASRYTAEGEQYF TGTGCCAGCAGGTATACGGCGGAGGGCGAGCAGTACTTC
NA NA TRBJ2-7 TRBV14 CASSQSPRAGQYF TGTGCCAGCAGCCAATCCCCTCGAGCCGGGCAGTACTTC
NA once TRBJ1-5 TRBV2 CASRREPVRNQPQHF TGTGCCAGCAGGCGGGAACCGGTTCGGAATCAGCCCCAGCATTTT
TRBD1 NA TRBJ2-4 TRBV2 CASSDPGTGIYIQYF TGTGCCAGCAGCGACCCCGGGACAGGGATTTACATTCAGTACTTC
NA few TRBJ2-6 TRBV6-5 CASSYSSGANVLTF TGTGCCAGCAGTTACAGCTCTGGGGCCAACGTCCTGACTTTC
TRBD2 NA TRBJ2-7 TRBV19 CASSAGTSGGYEQYF TGTGCCAGTAGTGCAGGGACTAGCGGAGGTTACGAGCAGTACTTC
TRBD2 NA TRBJ2-7 TRBV6-6 CASGGGYEQYF TGTGCCAGCGGGGGGGGGTACGAGCAGTACTTC
TRBD2 NA TRBJ2-1 TRBV4-1 CASSQGAGVHSEQFF TGCGCCAGCAGCCAAGGAGCGGGAGTACACAGTGAGCAGTTCTTC
TRBD1 NA TRBJ1-5 TRBV15 CATSRGQGVQPQHF TGTGCCACCAGCAGAGGACAGGGAGTACAGCCCCAGCATTTT
TRBD2 NA TRBJ2-1 TRBV2 CASREGTSATNEQFF TGTGCCAGCAGGGAGGGGACTAGCGCCACCAATGAGCAGTTCTTC
NA NA TRBJ2-5 TRBV9 CASSVFGTQEETQYF TGTGCCAGCAGCGTATTTGGGACGCAGGAGGAGACCCAGTACTTC
NA NA TRBJ2-1 TRBV2 CASSDDSTRSVPEQFF TGTGCCAGCAGTGACGACTCGACCCGGTCAGTTCCTGAGCAGTTCTTC
NA NA TRBJ1-1 TRBV7-9 CASSGGPTNTEAFF TGTGCCAGCAGCGGGGGACCGACGAACACTGAAGCTTTCTTT
NA NA TRBJ2-7 TRBV6-5 CASNGGYVNEEQYF TGTGCCAGCAATGGGGGATATGTAAATGAGGAGCAGTACTTC
NA NA TRBJ1-3 TRBV9 CASSPYDRPSGNTIYF TGTGCCAGCAGCCCATACGACAGGCCGTCTGGGAACACCATATATTTT
NA NA TRBJ1-1 TRBV30 CAWSYHTEAFF TGTGCCTGGAGTTACCACACTGAAGCTTTCTTT
NA NA TRBJ2-7 TRBV14 CASSQLEGEEQYF TGTGCCAGCAGCCAACTAGAGGGCGAGGAGCAGTACTTC
NA NA TRBJ1-1 TRBV5-1 CASSYSLSGVGNTEAFF TGCGCCAGCAGCTATTCCCTATCAGGGGTCGGGAACACTGAAGCTTTCTTT
TRBD1 large TRBJ2-7 TRBV6-1 CASSEGTGGSYEQYF TGTGCCAGCAGTGAAGGGACAGGGGGCTCCTACGAGCAGTACTTC
NA NA TRBJ2-7 TRBV19 CASSSAAKGEQYF TGTGCCAGTAGTTCCGCGGCAAAGGGCGAGCAGTACTTC